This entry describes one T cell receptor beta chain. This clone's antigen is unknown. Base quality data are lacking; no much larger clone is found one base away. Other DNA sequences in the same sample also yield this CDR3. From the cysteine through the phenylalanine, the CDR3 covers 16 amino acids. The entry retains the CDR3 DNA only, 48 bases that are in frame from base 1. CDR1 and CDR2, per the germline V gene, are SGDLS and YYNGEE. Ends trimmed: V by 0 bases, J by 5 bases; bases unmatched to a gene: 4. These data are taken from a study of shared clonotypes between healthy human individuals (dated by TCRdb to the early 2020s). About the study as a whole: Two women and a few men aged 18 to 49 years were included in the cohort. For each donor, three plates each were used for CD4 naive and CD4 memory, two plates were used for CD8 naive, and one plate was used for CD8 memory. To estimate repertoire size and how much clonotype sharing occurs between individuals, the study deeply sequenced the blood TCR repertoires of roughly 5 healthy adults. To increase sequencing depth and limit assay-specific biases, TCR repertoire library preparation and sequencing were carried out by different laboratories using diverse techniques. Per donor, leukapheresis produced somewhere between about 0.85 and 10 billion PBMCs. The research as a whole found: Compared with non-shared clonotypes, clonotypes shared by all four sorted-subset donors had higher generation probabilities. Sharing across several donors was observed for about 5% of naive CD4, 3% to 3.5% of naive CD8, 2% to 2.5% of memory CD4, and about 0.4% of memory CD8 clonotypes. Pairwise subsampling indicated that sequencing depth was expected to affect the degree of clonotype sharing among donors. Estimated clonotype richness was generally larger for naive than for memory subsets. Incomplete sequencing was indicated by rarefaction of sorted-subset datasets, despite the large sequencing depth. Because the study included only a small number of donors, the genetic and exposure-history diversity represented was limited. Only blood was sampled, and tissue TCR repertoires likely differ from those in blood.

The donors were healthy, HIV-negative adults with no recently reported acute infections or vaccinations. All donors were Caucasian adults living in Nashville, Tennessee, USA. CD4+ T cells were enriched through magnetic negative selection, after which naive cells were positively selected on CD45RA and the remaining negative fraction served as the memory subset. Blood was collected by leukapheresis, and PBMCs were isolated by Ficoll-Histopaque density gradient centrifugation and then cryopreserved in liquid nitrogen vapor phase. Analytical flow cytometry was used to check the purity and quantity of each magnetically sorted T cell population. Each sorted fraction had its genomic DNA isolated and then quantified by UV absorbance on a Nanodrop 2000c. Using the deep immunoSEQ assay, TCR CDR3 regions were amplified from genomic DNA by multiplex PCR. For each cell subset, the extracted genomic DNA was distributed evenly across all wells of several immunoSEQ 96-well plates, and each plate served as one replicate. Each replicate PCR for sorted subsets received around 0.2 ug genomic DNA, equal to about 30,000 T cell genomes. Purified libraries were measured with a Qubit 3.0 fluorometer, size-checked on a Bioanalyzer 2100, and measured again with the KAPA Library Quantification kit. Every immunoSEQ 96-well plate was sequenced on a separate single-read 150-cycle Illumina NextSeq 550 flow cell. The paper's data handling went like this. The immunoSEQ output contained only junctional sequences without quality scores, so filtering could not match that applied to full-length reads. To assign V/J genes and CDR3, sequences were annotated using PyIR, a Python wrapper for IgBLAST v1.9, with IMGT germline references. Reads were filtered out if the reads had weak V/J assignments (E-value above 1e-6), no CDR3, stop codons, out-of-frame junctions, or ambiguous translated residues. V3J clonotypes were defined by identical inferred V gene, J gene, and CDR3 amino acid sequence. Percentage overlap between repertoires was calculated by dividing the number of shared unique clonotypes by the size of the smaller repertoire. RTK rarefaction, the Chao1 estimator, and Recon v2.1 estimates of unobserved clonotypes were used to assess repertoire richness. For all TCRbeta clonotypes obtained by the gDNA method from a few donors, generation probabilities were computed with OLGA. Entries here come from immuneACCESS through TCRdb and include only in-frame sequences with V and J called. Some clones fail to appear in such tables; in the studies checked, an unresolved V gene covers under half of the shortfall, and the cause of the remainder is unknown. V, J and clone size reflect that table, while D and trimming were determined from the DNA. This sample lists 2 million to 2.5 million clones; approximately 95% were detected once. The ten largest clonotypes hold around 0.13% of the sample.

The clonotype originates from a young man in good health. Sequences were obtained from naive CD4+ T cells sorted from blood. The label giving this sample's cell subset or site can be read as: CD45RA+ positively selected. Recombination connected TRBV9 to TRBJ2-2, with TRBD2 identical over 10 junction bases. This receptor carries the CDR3 CASSVGTSGSTGELFF. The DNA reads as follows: TGTGCCAGCAGCGTAGGGACTAGCGGTAGTACCGGGGAGCTGTTTTTT.